The source of this T cell receptor beta chain is a study of blood T cell repertoires in COVID-19. Produced via immunoSEQ multiplex PCR; TCRdb's table is partial and in-frame only. The sample holds 110,000 to 150,000 clones, around 89% seen once. The J segment lost 7 bases and the V segment lost 6 bases, leaving 2 bases of the junction unmatched. Germline CDR1 reads MNHEY; CDR2 reads SVGAGI. The CDR3 is 13 residues long. The sequence came from a man aged 60 to 75 with active or convalescent COVID-19. Material: peripheral blood. This chain joins TRBV6-5 and TRBJ2-7; 14 nucleotides align to TRBD2. CDR3 DNA: TGTGCCAGCAGGACTAGCGGGAGGGGTGAGCAGTACTTC. Amino acid sequence: CASRTSGRGEQYF.